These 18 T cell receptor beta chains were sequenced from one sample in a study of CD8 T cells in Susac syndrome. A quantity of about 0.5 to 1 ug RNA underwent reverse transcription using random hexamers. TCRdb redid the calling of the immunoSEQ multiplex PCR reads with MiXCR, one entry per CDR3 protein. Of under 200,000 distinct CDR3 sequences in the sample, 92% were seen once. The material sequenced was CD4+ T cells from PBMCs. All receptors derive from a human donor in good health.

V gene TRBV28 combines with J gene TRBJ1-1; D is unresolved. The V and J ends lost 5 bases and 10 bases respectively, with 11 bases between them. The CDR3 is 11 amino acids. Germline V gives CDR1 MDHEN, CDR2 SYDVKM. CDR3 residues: CASSPRVGAFF. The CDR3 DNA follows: TGTGCCAGCAGTCCCCGGGTGGGAGCTTTCTTT. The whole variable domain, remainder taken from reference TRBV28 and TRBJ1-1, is DVKVTQSSRYLVKRTGEKVFLECVQDMDHENMFWYRQDPGLGLRLIYFSYDVKMKEKGDIPEGYSVSREKKERFSLILESASTNQTSMYLCASSPRVGAFFGQGTRLTVV.

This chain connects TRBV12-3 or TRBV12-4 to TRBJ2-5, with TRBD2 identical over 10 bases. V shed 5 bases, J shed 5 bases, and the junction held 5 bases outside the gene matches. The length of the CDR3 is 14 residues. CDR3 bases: TGTGCCAGCAGTCCAGCGGGGGGGCACGAGACCCAGTACTTC. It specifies CASSPAGGHETQYF.

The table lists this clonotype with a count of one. The CDR3 protein is CASSPAGLGYEQYF. The CDR3 nucleotides read TGTGCCAGCTCACCCGCAGGGTTGGGCTACGAGCAGTACTTC. The rearrangement links TRBV18 to TRBJ2-7; TRBD1 is a possible D gene (5 bases). From germline, CDR1 is KGHSH and CDR2 LQKENI. The CDR3 totals 14 residues. Trimming stripped 3 bases from V and 3 bases from J, with 12 bases between.

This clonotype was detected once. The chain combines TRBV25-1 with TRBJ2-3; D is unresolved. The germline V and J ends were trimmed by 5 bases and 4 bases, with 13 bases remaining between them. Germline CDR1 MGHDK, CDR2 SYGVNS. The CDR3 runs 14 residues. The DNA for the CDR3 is TGTGCCAGCAGTCGGCTATACCAGGCAGATACGCAGTATTTT. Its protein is CASSRLYQADTQYF.

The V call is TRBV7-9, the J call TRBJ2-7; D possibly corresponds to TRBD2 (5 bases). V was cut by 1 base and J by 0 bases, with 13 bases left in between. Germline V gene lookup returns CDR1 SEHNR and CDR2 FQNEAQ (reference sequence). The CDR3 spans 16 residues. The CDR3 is CASSLVRVQSSYEQYF. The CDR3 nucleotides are TGTGCCAGCAGCTTAGTGCGGGTGCAGAGCTCCTACGAGCAGTACTTC.

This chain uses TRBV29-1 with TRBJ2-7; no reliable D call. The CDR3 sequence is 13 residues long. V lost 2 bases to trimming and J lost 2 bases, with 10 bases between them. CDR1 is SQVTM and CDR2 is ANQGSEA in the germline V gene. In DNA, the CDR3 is TGCAGCGTTGAATCGGGTTCCGCCTACGAGCAGTACTTC. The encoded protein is CSVESGSAYEQYF.

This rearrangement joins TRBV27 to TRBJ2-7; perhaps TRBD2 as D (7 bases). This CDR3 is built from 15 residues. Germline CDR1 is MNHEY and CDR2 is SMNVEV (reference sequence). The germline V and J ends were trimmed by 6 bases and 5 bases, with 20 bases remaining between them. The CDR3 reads CASSPRGGISDEQYF. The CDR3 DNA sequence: TGTGCCAGCAGCCCAAGGGGGGGGATAAGCGACGAGCAGTACTTC.

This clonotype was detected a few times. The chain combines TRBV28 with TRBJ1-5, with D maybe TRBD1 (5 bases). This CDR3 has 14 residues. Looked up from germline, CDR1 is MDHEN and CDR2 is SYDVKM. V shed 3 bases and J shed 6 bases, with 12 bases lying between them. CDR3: CASSLGQGSQPQHF. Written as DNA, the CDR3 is TGTGCCAGCAGTTTGGGGCAGGGCAGTCAGCCCCAGCATTTT.

The DNA of the CDR3 is TGCAGTGCTAGTTGGGACGCGGGCGCTGAAGCTTTCTTT. It translates to CSASWDAGAEAFF. This chain links TRBV20-1 with TRBJ1-1; maybe TRBD1 (5 bases). The CDR3 is made up of 13 amino acids. The V end lost 3 bases, the J end lost 6 bases, and 14 bases lay between the germline ends. Germline V CDR1 and CDR2: DFQATT, SNEGSKA (reference sequence).

The DNA for the CDR3 is TGTGCCAGCACCACTAGCGTTCTCTACAATGAGCAGTTCTTC. Translated, it gives CASTTSVLYNEQFF. The chain employs TRBV12-3 or TRBV12-4 and TRBJ2-1, with 7 bases fitting TRBD2. Trimming cost V 7 bases and J 3 bases; bases outside gene matches: 6. The CDR3 is 14 amino acids.

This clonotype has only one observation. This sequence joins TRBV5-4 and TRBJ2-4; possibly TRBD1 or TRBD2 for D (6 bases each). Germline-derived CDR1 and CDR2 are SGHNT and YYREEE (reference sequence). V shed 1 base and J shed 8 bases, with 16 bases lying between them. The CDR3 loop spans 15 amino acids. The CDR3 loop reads CASSLSAGRGDIQYF. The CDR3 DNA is TGTGCCAGCAGCTTGTCGGCGGGAAGGGGGGACATTCAGTACTTC.

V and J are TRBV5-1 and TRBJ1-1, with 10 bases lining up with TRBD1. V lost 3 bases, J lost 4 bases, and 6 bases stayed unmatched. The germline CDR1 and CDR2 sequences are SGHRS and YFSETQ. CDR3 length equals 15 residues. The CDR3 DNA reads TGCGCCAGCAGCTCCGGACAGGGGGTGACCACTGAAGCTTTCTTT. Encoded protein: CASSSGQGVTTEAFF. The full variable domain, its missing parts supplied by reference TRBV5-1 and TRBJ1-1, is KAGVTQTPRYLIKTRGQQVTLSCSPISGHRSVSWYQQTPGQGLQFLFEYFSETQRNKGNFPGRFSGRQFSNSRSEMNVSTLELGDSALYLCASSSGQGVTTEAFFGQGTRLTVV.

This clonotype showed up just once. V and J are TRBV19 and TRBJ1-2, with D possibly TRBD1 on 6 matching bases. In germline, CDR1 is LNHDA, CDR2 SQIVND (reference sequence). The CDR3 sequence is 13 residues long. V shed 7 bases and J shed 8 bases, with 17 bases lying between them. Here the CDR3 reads CASTFGQTFGYTF. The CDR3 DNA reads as TGTGCCAGTACCTTCGGACAGACTTTCGGCTACACCTTC.

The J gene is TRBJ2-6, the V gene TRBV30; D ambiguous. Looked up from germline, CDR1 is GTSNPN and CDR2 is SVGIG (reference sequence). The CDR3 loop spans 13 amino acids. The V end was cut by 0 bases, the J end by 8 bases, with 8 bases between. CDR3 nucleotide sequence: TGTGCCTGGAGTGTGTACTTATCCAACGTCCTGACTTTC. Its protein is CAWSVYLSNVLTF.

The CDR3 DNA follows: TGCAGCGCCTGGGGTAGGCAGAGCGAAGAGACCCAGTACTTC. The encoded protein is CSAWGRQSEETQYF. The V call is TRBV29-1, the J call TRBJ2-5; no firm D call. Germline V gene sequence: CDR1 SQVTM, CDR2 ANQGSEA. V was trimmed by 7 bases and J by 3 bases, leaving 18 bases between them. The CDR3 runs 14 residues.

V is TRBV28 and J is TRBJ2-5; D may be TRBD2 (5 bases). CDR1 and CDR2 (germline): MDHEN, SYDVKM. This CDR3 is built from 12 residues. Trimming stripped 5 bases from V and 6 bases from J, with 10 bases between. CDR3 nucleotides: TGTGCCAGCAGTCGGACTCTACAGACCCAGTACTTC. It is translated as CASSRTLQTQYF. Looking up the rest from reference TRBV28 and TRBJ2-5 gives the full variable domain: DVKVTQSSRYLVKRTGEKVFLECVQDMDHENMFWYRQDPGLGLRLIYFSYDVKMKEKGDIPEGYSVSREKKERFSLILESASTNQTSMYLCASSRTLQTQYFGPGTRLLVL.

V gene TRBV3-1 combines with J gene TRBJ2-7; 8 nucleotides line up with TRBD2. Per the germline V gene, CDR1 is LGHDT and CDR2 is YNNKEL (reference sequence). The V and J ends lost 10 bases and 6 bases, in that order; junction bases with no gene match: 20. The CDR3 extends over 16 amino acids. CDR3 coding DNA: TGTGCCACGGGGACGGGAGGGCTTCGAGGACTGGGCGAGCAGTACTTC. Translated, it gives CATGTGGLRGLGEQYF.

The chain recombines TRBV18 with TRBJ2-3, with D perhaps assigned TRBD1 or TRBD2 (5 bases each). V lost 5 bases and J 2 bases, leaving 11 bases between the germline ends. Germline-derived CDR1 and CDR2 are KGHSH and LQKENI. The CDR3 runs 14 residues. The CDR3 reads CASSKGRSTDTQYF. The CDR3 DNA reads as TGTGCCAGCTCAAAGGGACGGTCCACAGATACGCAGTATTTT.